These 8 T cell receptor beta chains share one sample of origin, sequenced in a study of shared clonotypes between healthy human individuals. The table came from immunoSEQ multiplex PCR; TCRdb's copy has only in-frame clones and leaves some out. The data show under 2.5 million clones, around 92% seen once. Sequenced material: naive CD4+ T cells from PBMCs. Subset indicated: CD45RA+ positively selected. Receptors originate from a man aged 18-30 years in good health. Some clones in this sample may be carry-over from other donors' samples.

The chain employs TRBV6-5 and TRBJ1-2, with D perhaps TRBD1 (6 bases). CDR3 length equals 15 residues. V was clipped by 2 bases and J by 2 bases, with 12 bases between them. Germline loops: CDR1 MNHEY, CDR2 SVGAGI. The CDR3: CASSYRRGRNYGYTF. As DNA, the CDR3 is TGTGCCAGCAGTTACCGGAGGGGGAGGAACTATGGCTACACCTTC.

A word on this clone: Within the sample, other DNA sequences also encode this same CDR3. The chain has TRBV25-1 and TRBJ2-7; D gene uncertain. This CDR3 spans 12 amino acids. Germline lookup yields CDR1 MGHDK and CDR2 SYGVNS. Trimming removed 8 bases at V and 3 bases at J, with 11 bases between. DNA of the CDR3: TGTGCCAGCTCGACGGCCAGCTACGAGCAGTACTTC. Its translation is CASSTASYEQYF.

V and J are TRBV5-1 and TRBJ2-1; D perhaps matches TRBD2 (6 bases). Per germline, CDR1 SGHRS and CDR2 YFSETQ. The V end was cut by 4 bases, the J end by 10 bases, with 21 bases between. The CDR3 has 15 amino acids. CDR3 DNA: TGCGCCAGCAGCCAGGGCGGGACTCAGGTCGAGGAGCAGTTCTTC. It codes for CASSQGGTQVEEQFF.

This chain joins TRBV6-1 and TRBJ2-5; the D gene is possibly TRBD1 (5 bases). Germline loops: CDR1 MNHNS, CDR2 SASEGT. CDR3 length: 15 residues. The V end lost 6 bases, the J end lost 1 base, and 15 bases lay between the germline ends. CDR3 loop: CASSRQTDFQETQYF. The CDR3 DNA reads TGTGCCAGCAGCCGCCAGACAGACTTCCAAGAGACCCAGTACTTC.

In its sample, this clone was seen a few times. The V gene is TRBV18, the J gene TRBJ1-1; 7 bases agree with TRBD1. There are 14 residues in the CDR3. Germline CDR1 KGHSH, CDR2 LQKENI. The J segment lost 5 bases and the V segment lost 3 bases, leaving 6 bases of the junction unmatched. The CDR3 reads CASSPETGRTEAFF. The CDR3 coding sequence is TGTGCCAGCTCACCTGAGACAGGGCGTACTGAAGCTTTCTTT.

The rearrangement uses TRBV6-5 and TRBJ2-7, with D maybe TRBD1 (6 bases). The V gene's germline CDR1 is MNHEY and CDR2 SVGAGI. V lost 5 bases, J lost 4 bases, and 9 bases lay in between. CDR3 length: 12 residues. As DNA, the CDR3 is TGTGCCAGCAGTATCGACAGGTACGAGCAGTACTTC. Encoded protein: CASSIDRYEQYF.

The chain recombines TRBV5-4 with TRBJ2-4; D call uncertain. Trimming cost V 0 bases and J 9 bases, with 10 bases left between them. The CDR3 contains 13 residues. The V gene's germline CDR1 is SGHNT and CDR2 YYREEE (reference sequence). Written as DNA, the CDR3 is TGTGCCAGCAGCTTGGGACATTGGTCCATTCAGTACTTC. Protein: CASSLGHWSIQYF. The full variable domain, with the rest looked up from reference TRBV5-4 and TRBJ2-4, is ETGVTQSPTHLIKTRGQQVTLRCSSQSGHNTVSWYQQALGQGPQFIFQYYREEENGRGNFPPRFSGLQFPNYSSELNVNALELDDSALYLCASSLGHWSIQYFGAGTRLSVL.

Comments on this clone: In the same sample, other DNA sequences code for this CDR3. The rearrangement links TRBV5-1 to TRBJ2-7; D not certain. Looked up from germline, CDR1 is SGHRS and CDR2 is YFSETQ. The V end was cut by 0 bases, the J end by 2 bases, with 6 bases between. The CDR3 loop spans 13 amino acids. The CDR3 nucleotides are TGCGCCAGCAGCTTGGACGGAGCCTACGAGCAGTACTTC. Amino acids: CASSLDGAYEQYF.